This T cell receptor (beta chain) was sequenced in a study of radiation and T cells in renal cell carcinoma. As for the study in general: Nephrectomy followed 15 Gy stereotactic body radiation by 4 weeks.

V was cut by 1 base and J by 0 bases, with 16 bases left in between. The V gene's germline CDR1 is SGHVS and CDR2 FQNEAQ. This CDR3 region has 18 residues. Sample time point: blood 2 weeks post-SBRT. Treatment denoted: 15 Gy SBRT to primary tumor, nephrectomy 4 weeks later. General study results and limits: Pretreatment tumor biopsies were lacking, so baseline clonotypes are unknown.

As regards this clone: Its antigen is unknown.

Method: immunoSEQ multiplex PCR; TCRdb's copy keeps in-frame clones and lacks some. The sample carries around 75,000 clones, 82% recorded once. The receptor comes from a man between 60 and 70 years old with renal cell carcinoma. This specimen consisted of blood, obtained from a patient whose treatment included radiotherapy and nephrectomy. The rearrangement links TRBV7-8 to TRBJ1-5; D gene unclear. The CDR3 loop is CASSLGAGPRSSNQPQHF. In nucleotides, the CDR3 is TGTGCCAGCAGCTTAGGGGCAGGACCTAGAAGTAGCAATCAGCCCCAGCATTTT.